This T cell receptor beta chain was documented in a study of a mutant IDH1 vaccine in newly diagnosed glioma. Background on the study: Patients received vaccination from 4-6 weeks after radiotherapy alone, or with temozolomide cycles.

TCRdb's copy holds only in-frame clones and misses some; the assay was immunoSEQ multiplex PCR. The sample has approximately 110,000 clones, roughly 90% seen once. Regarding time point: week 11, during vaccination. Every vaccine dose comprised 300 ug of mutant IDH1 20-mer peptide plus topical imiquimod. Each astrocytoma in the donors was new, WHO grade 3 or 4, IDH1-mutant and ATRX-lost. Per the germline V gene, CDR1 is SGHTS and CDR2 is YDEGEE. CDR3 length equals 13 residues. With 0 bases removed from V and 3 bases from J, the gap between germline ends came to 7 bases. Comments on this clone: What it recognizes is unknown.

Sample: PBMCs, taken from a glioma patient whose treatment included an IDH1 peptide vaccine. The chain employs TRBV5-8 and TRBJ2-7; unclear D gene. The TCR comes from a woman in her forties or fifties with glioma. CDR3 loop: CASSLAGNYEQYF. DNA of the CDR3: TGTGCCAGCAGCTTGGCCGGAAACTACGAGCAGTACTTC.